These T cell receptor beta chains were read from a single sample in a study of T-cell reconstitution after alpha-beta-depleted transplantation in children. TCRdb ran MiXCR on the PCR reads and lists one entry per CDR3 protein. The sample lists about 610,000 distinct CDR3 sequences; over 20% were seen once. The material was PBMCs, obtained before TCRalphabeta/CD19-depleted stem cell transplant. These receptors originate from a boy younger than two with Wiskott-Aldrich syndrome, due to receive a stem cell transplant. The CDR3 runs from the conserved cysteine through the conserved F or W. A D gene is named only where the DNA matches it firmly. Where a row states a size, it is once, few, many or the class of an expanded clone; other rows omit it.

D	V	J	size	CDR3	DNA
NA	TRBV5-1	TRBJ2-7	NA	CASSVETGSTYEQYF	TGCGCCAGCAGCGTGGAGACGGGATCCACCTACGAGCAGTACTTC
NA	TRBV3-1	TRBJ1-1	NA	CASSQDDRQNTEAFF	TGTGCCAGCAGCCAAGACGACAGGCAAAACACTGAAGCTTTCTTT
TRBD1	TRBV20-1	TRBJ1-5	NA	CSAPTGFDQPQHF	TGCAGTGCTCCGACAGGGTTTGATCAGCCCCAGCATTTT
TRBD1	TRBV12-3/TRBV12-4	TRBJ1-2	NA	CASSFRGLTGRHGYTF	TGTGCCAGCAGTTTCCGAGGGTTGACAGGGCGCCATGGCTACACCTTC
TRBD2	TRBV5-1	TRBJ2-1	few	CASSLDGLAGQFF	TGCGCCAGCAGCTTGGACGGACTAGCGGGGCAGTTCTTC
TRBD1	TRBV7-6	TRBJ2-7	few	CASSLAPSGTGTYEQYF	TGTGCCAGCAGCTTAGCCCCCTCTGGGACAGGGACCTACGAGCAGTACTTC
NA	TRBV5-1	TRBJ2-3	NA	CASSYRDGKNTQYF	TGCGCCAGCAGCTACCGGGACGGCAAAAATACGCAGTATTTT
NA	TRBV21-1	TRBJ2-4	few	CASSKGTGRHIQYF	TGTGCCAGCAGCAAAGGGACAGGGAGGCACATTCAGTACTTC
NA	TRBV6-5	TRBJ1-1	NA	CASSYRGRFEAFF	TGTGCCAGCAGTTACAGGGGCCGTTTTGAAGCTTTCTTT
NA	TRBV2	TRBJ2-5	few	CASNRDGSETQYF	TGTGCCAGCAACCGGGACGGATCAGAGACCCAGTACTTC
TRBD2	TRBV27	TRBJ2-1	NA	CASSFLGSGNNEQFF	TGTGCCAGCAGTTTCCTCGGGAGCGGGAACAATGAGCAGTTCTTC
NA	TRBV6-5	TRBJ2-3	NA	CASSYSRPSTDTQYF	TGTGCCAGCAGTTACTCGAGACCCAGCACAGATACGCAGTATTTT
TRBD2	TRBV2	TRBJ2-7	NA	CASRSTSGSRGQYF	TGTGCCAGCAGGTCCACTAGCGGGAGCCGGGGGCAGTACTTC
NA	TRBV20-1	TRBJ2-1	NA	CSAEDPAAYNEQFF	TGCAGTGCTGAAGACCCCGCCGCCTACAATGAGCAGTTCTTC
TRBD1	TRBV5-1	TRBJ2-2	NA	CASSLGQGLGELFF	TGCGCCAGCAGCTTGGGACAGGGGCTCGGGGAGCTGTTTTTT
TRBD2	TRBV20-1	TRBJ2-1	NA	CSPESGRGYNEQFF	TGCAGTCCGGAAAGCGGGAGAGGGTACAATGAGCAGTTCTTC
NA	TRBV12-3/TRBV12-4	TRBJ2-3	NA	CASTGLWTDTQYF	TGTGCCAGCACGGGACTGTGGACAGATACGCAGTATTTT
NA	TRBV5-1	TRBJ2-2	NA	CASSPAWAGELFF	TGCGCCAGCAGCCCGGCATGGGCCGGGGAGCTGTTTTTT
TRBD2	TRBV11-1	TRBJ2-6	few	CASSLGLAGYSGANVLTF	TGTGCCAGCAGCTTGGGACTAGCGGGATATTCTGGGGCCAACGTCCTGACTTTC
NA	TRBV5-6	TRBJ2-3	NA	CASSLVTGTTDTQYF	TGTGCCAGCAGCTTGGTCACAGGAACCACAGATACGCAGTATTTT
TRBD2	TRBV29-1	TRBJ2-1	NA	CSVELLAGGRDEQFF	TGCAGCGTTGAACTTCTAGCGGGAGGACGGGATGAGCAGTTCTTC
TRBD1	TRBV7-7	TRBJ2-1	NA	CASSLGGQGAYNEQFF	TGTGCCAGCAGCTTAGGGGGACAGGGTGCCTACAATGAGCAGTTCTTC
NA	TRBV12-3/TRBV12-4	TRBJ2-2	many	CASSFSGVGELFF	TGTGCCAGCAGTTTTAGTGGGGTCGGGGAGCTGTTTTTT
TRBD2	TRBV20-1	TRBJ2-1	few	CSATRIPTSGEQFF	TGCAGTGCTACCCGAATACCTACTAGCGGAGAGCAGTTCTTC
NA	TRBV12-3/TRBV12-4	TRBJ2-2	NA	CASTQTGRGVPGELFF	TGTGCCAGCACCCAAACGGGCAGGGGAGTCCCCGGGGAGCTGTTTTTT
TRBD1	TRBV5-1	TRBJ1-1	few	CASSLSLTGTEAFF	TGCGCCAGCAGCTTGTCCCTGACAGGGACTGAAGCTTTCTTT
NA	TRBV28	TRBJ2-3	NA	CASSLNAGWGTDTQYF	TGTGCCAGCAGTTTAAACGCGGGATGGGGCACAGATACGCAGTATTTT
TRBD2	TRBV24-1	TRBJ2-1	NA	CATSDRTSGRWYEQFF	TGTGCCACCAGTGATCGGACTAGCGGGAGGTGGTATGAGCAGTTCTTC
TRBD1	TRBV27	TRBJ2-2	NA	CASSLLGGANTGELFF	TGTGCCAGCAGTTTATTAGGGGGCGCGAACACCGGGGAGCTGTTTTTT
NA	TRBV12-3/TRBV12-4	TRBJ1-5	few	CASSSGVSQPQHF	TGTGCCAGCAGTTCAGGGGTTAGTCAGCCCCAGCATTTT
NA	TRBV9	TRBJ2-1	NA	CASSARRTNPYNEQFF	TGTGCCAGCAGCGCGCGTCGAACAAACCCTTACAATGAGCAGTTCTTC
TRBD1	TRBV5-6	TRBJ1-2	few	CASSPTGWNNGGYTF	TGTGCCAGCAGCCCGACAGGGTGGAATAATGGTGGCTACACCTTC
TRBD2	TRBV15	TRBJ2-3	few	CATSKKYPGTSGNTDTQYF	TGTGCCACCAGCAAAAAGTACCCCGGGACTAGCGGTAACACAGATACGCAGTATTTT
NA	TRBV5-1	TRBJ2-2	NA	CASSLRFNTGELFF	TGCGCCAGCAGCTTGCGATTCAACACCGGGGAGCTGTTTTTT
NA	TRBV21-1	TRBJ2-2	NA	CASSGLAQPTNTGELFF	TGTGCCAGCAGCGGATTAGCGCAACCTACGAACACCGGGGAGCTGTTTTTT
NA	TRBV5-6	TRBJ2-7	few	CASSLGAAGLSYEQYF	TGTGCCAGCAGCTTGGGGGCGGCGGGCCTCTCCTACGAGCAGTACTTC
TRBD2	TRBV7-3	TRBJ2-1	NA	CASSLLSGNPYNEQFF	TGTGCCAGCAGCTTACTCAGCGGGAACCCCTACAATGAGCAGTTCTTC
NA	TRBV6-5	TRBJ2-5	few	CASSYPLDRAPETQYF	TGTGCCAGCAGTTACCCCCTGGACAGAGCCCCAGAGACCCAGTACTTC
NA	TRBV4-1	TRBJ1-5	few	CASSQDRIGQPQHF	TGCGCCAGCAGCCAAGACAGGATAGGGCAGCCCCAGCATTTT
NA	TRBV2	TRBJ2-4	NA	CASSERVGNIQYF	TGTGCCAGCAGTGAACGCGTAGGGAACATTCAGTACTTC
NA	TRBV5-6	TRBJ2-7	few	CASSEPRVASYEQYF	TGTGCCAGCAGCGAACCCAGGGTGGCATCCTACGAGCAGTACTTC
TRBD1	TRBV6-5	TRBJ2-6	few	CASSYGQGASNVLTF	TGTGCCAGCAGTTACGGACAGGGGGCCTCCAACGTCCTGACTTTC
NA	TRBV6-1	TRBJ1-1	NA	CASTSGQMNTEAFF	TGTGCCAGCACCTCCGGGCAGATGAACACTGAAGCTTTCTTT
TRBD2	TRBV12-3/TRBV12-4	TRBJ2-1	NA	CASSRLAGGFGYNEQFF	TGTGCCAGCAGTAGGCTAGCGGGAGGGTTTGGTTACAATGAGCAGTTCTTC
NA	TRBV6-5	TRBJ2-6	NA	CASSNTWVGANVLTF	TGTGCCAGCAGTAACACGTGGGTTGGGGCCAACGTCCTGACTTTC
TRBD1	TRBV3-1	TRBJ1-2	few	CASSQFGGTGAGYGYTF	TGTGCCAGCAGCCAATTCGGAGGAACAGGGGCCGGCTATGGCTACACCTTC
TRBD2	TRBV7-2	TRBJ2-7	few	CASSLSGGSASYEQYF	TGTGCCAGCAGCTTAAGTGGCGGGAGCGCCTCCTACGAGCAGTACTTC
NA	TRBV5-1	TRBJ2-7	NA	CASSLAGEPPYEQYF	TGCGCCAGCAGCTTGGCGGGGGAGCCGCCCTACGAGCAGTACTTC
NA	TRBV20-1	TRBJ2-3	NA	CSASRRDPDTQYF	TGCAGTGCTAGCAGGAGGGACCCAGATACGCAGTATTTT
TRBD2	TRBV28	TRBJ2-1	NA	CASSRWTSGSWANEQFF	TGTGCCAGCAGTAGATGGACTAGCGGGAGCTGGGCGAATGAGCAGTTCTTC
NA	TRBV12-3/TRBV12-4	TRBJ1-6	NA	CASSPKNGSPLHF	TGTGCCAGCAGCCCTAAAAACGGGTCACCCCTCCACTTT
NA	TRBV18	TRBJ2-7	few	CASSSGKSSYEQYF	TGTGCCAGCTCATCGGGGAAATCCTCCTACGAGCAGTACTTC
NA	TRBV20-1	TRBJ2-7	NA	CSAPTIQSSYEQYF	TGCAGTGCGCCTACTATCCAGAGCTCCTACGAGCAGTACTTC
NA	TRBV5-1	TRBJ2-1	NA	CASSLAPPPNEQFF	TGCGCCAGCAGCTTGGCCCCCCCTCCTAATGAGCAGTTCTTC
NA	TRBV27	TRBJ2-1	NA	CASSYGAEEQFF	TGTGCCAGCAGTTACGGAGCTGAGGAGCAGTTCTTC